Shown below are 30 T cell receptor beta chains from a single sample sequenced in a study of CD8+CD57+ T cells in acquired aplastic anemia. CDR3 and TCR beta VDJ profiling relied on a genomic DNA template. TCRdb redid the calling of the reads with MiXCR, one entry per CDR3 protein. The sample contains about 130,000 distinct CDR3 sequences, roughly two fifths of which appear only once. The specimen was sorted CD4+, CD8+, or CD8+CD57+ T cells (not recorded which) from PBMCs. The receptors originated from a human donor in good health, serving as a control.

The chain combines TRBV19 with TRBJ2-7; 10 positions match TRBD1. The CDR3 spans 13 residues. The germline V gene encodes CDR1 LNHDA and CDR2 SQIVND (reference sequence). V lost 6 bases to trimming and J lost 11 bases; unmatched junction nucleotides: 10. In nucleotides, the CDR3 is TGTGCCAGTAGCCGGGACAGGGGAGAAAGGGAGTACTTC. Translated, it gives CASSRDRGEREYF.

This clonotype has just one count. The J gene is TRBJ2-1, the V gene TRBV7-7, with D possibly being TRBD1 (5 bases). This CDR3 contains 12 residues. The germline CDR1 and CDR2 sequences are SSHAT and FNYEAQ (reference sequence). Trimming cost V 6 bases and J 4 bases, with 7 bases left between them. CDR3 DNA: TGTGCCAGCAGACGACAGTACAATGAGCAGTTCTTC. This encodes CASRRQYNEQFF.

The chain recombines TRBV10-2 with TRBJ2-7; the D gene is possibly TRBD1 (6 bases). Deletions cut 4 bases from V and 3 bases from J, with 10 bases between. CDR3 size: 13 residues. Germline CDR1 WSHSY, CDR2 SAAADI. The CDR3 bases are TGCGCCAGCAGTGGGGACACGGACTACGAGCAGTACTTC. Amino acids: CASSGDTDYEQYF.

This chain uses TRBV15 with TRBJ1-1; unclear D gene. This CDR3 contains 16 residues. Germline V gene lookup returns CDR1 LNHNV and CDR2 YYDKDF (reference sequence). The V end was cut by 3 bases, the J end by 0 bases, with 14 bases between. In DNA form, the CDR3 reads TGTGCCACCAGCAGCTTGACCGGGAGCTTGAACACTGAAGCTTTCTTT. This codes for CATSSLTGSLNTEAFF.

Note on this clonotype: One end of the junction is discordant with germline, which a read error may explain. The chain combines TRBV29-1 with TRBJ2-5, with D maybe TRBD2 (5 bases). The CDR3 consists of 12 residues. Germline CDR1 is SQVTM and CDR2 is ANQGSEA. The DNA for the CDR3 is TGCAGCGTTGTCCGGAGCGGAGAGGCCCAGTACTTC. Its translation: CSVVRSGEAQYF.

The CDR3 nucleotides read TGTGCCAGCAGCCAAGGGACATTGCACTATGGCTACACCTTC. Protein product: CASSQGTLHYGYTF. V and J are TRBV4-2 and TRBJ1-2, with D possibly matching TRBD1 (5 bases). The CDR3 consists of 14 residues. The V and J ends lost 1 base and 3 bases respectively, with 9 bases between them. The germline CDR1 and CDR2 sequences are LGHNA and YNFKEQ.

This clonotype was recorded at least ten times. A much bigger clone sits one base away, suggesting this may be a read error. This chain links TRBV2 with TRBJ2-7; D is possibly TRBD1 or TRBD2 (6 bases each). V gave up 5 bases and J gave up 3 bases, with 17 bases separating them. Germline CDR1 is SNHLY and CDR2 is FYNNEI. The CDR3 extends over 15 amino acids. The DNA of the CDR3 is TGTGCCAGCAGTACACAGGGAGGCGGTAGCTACGAGCAGTACTTC. Translated, it gives CASSTQGGGSYEQYF.

With respect to this clonotype: One end of the junction does not line up with germline, which may come from a read error. This chain joins TRBV29-1 and TRBJ1-1; TRBD1 might be the D (6 bases). Germline CDR1 is SQVTM and CDR2 is ANQGSEA. This CDR3 is built from 13 residues. CDR3 in DNA: TGCGGCGTCAGGGGTTTGATGAACACTGAAGCTTCCTTT. Translating gives CGVRGLMNTEASF.

This clonotype came up a few times. The V and J genes are TRBV7-3 and TRBJ1-1, with D possibly being TRBD1 (5 bases). V lost 5 bases and J 8 bases, leaving 12 bases between the germline ends. The CDR3 sequence is 12 residues long. Germline V lookup: CDR1 SGHTA, CDR2 FQGTGA. CDR3 residues: CASSARWGEAFF. CDR3 nucleotide sequence: TGTGCCAGCAGCGCACGTTGGGGGGAAGCTTTCTTT.

Notes on this clonotype: A much larger clone differs from this one at a single base, so this may be a read error. This chain joins TRBV12-3 or TRBV12-4 and TRBJ2-2; D tentatively fits TRBD1 or TRBD2 (5 bases each). CDR3 length: 13 amino acids. CDR3 DNA: TGTGCCAGCAGTTTAATCGGGACCGGGGAGCTGGTTTTT. Its translation is CASSLIGTGELVF.

This clonotype was seen more than once but under ten times. The chain uses TRBV12-3 or TRBV12-4 and TRBJ1-1; maybe TRBD1 (6 bases). Trimming stripped 6 bases from V and 1 base from J, with 12 bases between. The CDR3 totals 14 residues. The CDR3 DNA is TGTGCCAGCAGAGGGGTGGGGGCGAACACTGAAGCTTTCTTT. Protein sequence: CASRGVGANTEAFF.

The V gene is TRBV9, the J gene TRBJ1-3; 10 positions agree with TRBD1. CDR1 is SGDLS and CDR2 is YYNGEE in the germline V gene. V lost 1 base and J lost 4; bases outside the gene matches: 14. This CDR3 is 19 amino acids long. The CDR3 nucleotides read TGTGCCAGCAGCGTAAATACGTTTCGGGACAGGGGTCCAGGAAACACCATATATTTT. The encoded protein is CASSVNTFRDRGPGNTIYF.

The genes are TRBV7-8 and TRBJ1-2, with D unresolved. The V and J ends lost 5 bases and 2 bases respectively, with 9 bases between them. Germline CDR1 is SGHVS and CDR2 is FQNEAQ. This CDR3 comprises 13 residues. The CDR3 spells CASSVDKNYGYTF. CDR3 bases: TGTGCCAGCAGCGTTGACAAGAACTATGGCTACACCTTC. Complete variable domain (other parts from reference TRBV7-8 and TRBJ1-2): GAGVSQSPRYKVAKRGQDVALRCDPISGHVSLFWYQQALGQGPEFLTYFQNEAQLDKSGLPSDRFFAERPEGSVSTLKIQRTQQEDSAVYLCASSVDKNYGYTFGSGTRLTVV.

In the case of this clonotype: This may be a read error: a much more frequent sequence differs by one nucleotide. V usage is TRBV30 and J usage is TRBJ2-7; unclear D gene. This CDR3 is 12 amino acids long. The germline V gene encodes CDR1 GTSNPN and CDR2 SVGIG (reference sequence). CDR3: CARSVQGYEQYF. The CDR3 region has the DNA TGTGCCCGGAGTGTTCAAGGGTACGAGCAGTACTTC.

This clonotype was seen many times. The chain links TRBV12-3 or TRBV12-4 to TRBJ2-5, with a weak D call TRBD2 (5 bases). The CDR3 extends over 16 amino acids. The germline V and J ends were trimmed by 0 bases and 1 base, with 12 bases remaining between them. In nucleotides, the CDR3 is TGTGCCAGCAGTTTAGCTTATACTAGGTTCCAAGAGACCCAGTACTTC. Protein: CASSLAYTRFQETQYF.

This chain uses TRBV12-5 with TRBJ2-2, with D unresolved. Germline CDR1 LGHNT, CDR2 FRNRAP. V was cut by 4 bases and J by 4 bases, with 4 bases left in between. The CDR3 has 12 residues. CDR3 sequence: CASGSGTGELFF. CDR3 coding DNA: TGTGCTAGTGGTTCGGGCACCGGGGAGCTGTTTTTT.

This clonotype has ten or more counts. The chain couples TRBV20-1 to TRBJ1-1; D perhaps matches TRBD1 (6 bases). Germline CDR1 and CDR2: DFQATT and SNEGSKA (reference sequence). The CDR3 is 13 amino acids. The DNA for the CDR3 is TGCCCACTACAACCCAGGGGGAACACTGAAGCTTTCTTT. Translation: CPLQPRGNTEAFF.

Comment on this clonotype: One base away lies a much larger clone, so this may be a sequencing read error. V gene TRBV24-1 combines with J gene TRBJ2-2; D is perhaps TRBD1 or TRBD2 (5 bases each). V was pared by 0 bases and J by 4 bases, with 11 bases between. This CDR3 is built from 16 residues. Per germline, CDR1 KGHDR and CDR2 SFDVKD. The CDR3 region has the DNA TGTGCCACCAGTGATTTGACGTATGGGGGCACCGGGGAGCTGTTTTTT. Amino acid sequence: CATSDLTYGGTGELFF.

This clonotype has just a few counts. The rearrangement joins TRBV5-6 to TRBJ1-2; D may be TRBD1 (5 bases). Germline loops: CDR1 SGHDT, CDR2 YYEEEE. CDR3 length: 12 amino acids. Trimming pared 0 bases from V and 13 bases from J, leaving 13 bases between. CDR3: CASSLDGAVSTF. The DNA of the CDR3 is TGTGCCAGCAGCTTGGACGGGGCGGTATCCACCTTC.

V usage is TRBV10-1 and J usage is TRBJ2-7; 8 bases agree with TRBD1. The CDR3 is 14 amino acids. With 5 bases clipped from V and 2 bases from J, the junction kept 5 bases outside the gene matches. Per germline, CDR1 WNHNN and CDR2 SYGVQD (reference sequence). CDR3: CASSPDRGAYEQYF. Written as DNA, the CDR3 is TGCGCCAGCAGTCCTGACAGGGGAGCCTACGAGCAGTACTTC.

This clonotype was observed a handful of times. The V and J genes are TRBV3-1 and TRBJ2-2, with D maybe TRBD2 (7 bases). This CDR3 spans 18 amino acids. Trimming took off 4 bases at V and 1 base at J, with 19 bases between the two ends. CDR1 is LGHDT, CDR2 YNNKEL, per germline (reference sequence). The CDR3 reads CASSPGWGGAGNTGELFF. Here the CDR3 DNA reads TGTGCCAGCAGCCCCGGATGGGGGGGGGCTGGGAACACCGGGGAGCTGTTTTTT.

To note about this clonotype: A read error may be the cause here, since a much bigger clone is one base away. This rearrangement joins TRBV14 to TRBJ2-5; the D gene could be TRBD1 or TRBD2 (5 bases each). The CDR3 totals 16 residues. Germline CDR1 reads SGHDN; CDR2 reads FVKESK. The CDR3 nucleotides read TGTGCCAACAGCCAAGCCGCAGGGAGAATTCAAGAGACCCAGTACTTC. Protein product: CANSQAAGRIQETQYF.

V is TRBV15 and J is TRBJ1-1, with a possible D match to TRBD1 (6 bases). The germline gives CDR1 LNHNV, CDR2 YYDKDF (reference sequence). The CDR3 length is 14 residues. The V gene lost 0 bases and the J gene lost 10 bases, with 15 bases spanning the gap. The CDR3 DNA is TGTGCCACCAGCAGAGATCCGGCAGGGGCCCTAGCTTTCTTT. Translated: CATSRDPAGALAFF.

The chain carries TRBV20-1 and TRBJ2-7; perhaps TRBD1 as D (5 bases). The germline V gene has CDR1 DFQATT and CDR2 SNEGSKA (reference sequence). CDR3 length: 15 residues. Between the trimmed V and J ends, which lost 1 base and 5 bases, there was a span of 18 bases. The CDR3 sequence: CSARVPTSGSHEQYF. The CDR3 coding sequence is TGCAGTGCTAGAGTCCCTACCTCAGGGTCCCACGAGCAGTACTTC.

This clonotype was seen many times. The chain couples TRBV29-1 to TRBJ2-1; D uncertain. Trimming took off 3 bases at V and 7 bases at J, with 7 bases between the two ends. Germline loops: CDR1 SQVTM, CDR2 ANQGSEA. This CDR3 spans 11 amino acids. CDR3: CSVDPGNEQFF. The CDR3 DNA is TGCAGCGTTGATCCTGGAAATGAGCAGTTCTTC.

This clonotype is a singleton in its sample. The V gene is TRBV10-3, the J gene TRBJ1-2, with D unclear. The CDR3 extends over 13 amino acids. Germline CDR1 and CDR2: ENHRY and SYGVKD. V gave up 4 bases and J gave up 4 bases, with 10 bases separating them. CDR3 in DNA: TGTGCCATCAGTGGACACCGGGGCTATGGCTACACCTTC. Amino acid sequence: CAISGHRGYGYTF.

This clonotype was found many times. This sequence joins TRBV6-1 and TRBJ2-7; 13 positions match TRBD2. The CDR3 covers 15 residues. Germline trimming cut 6 bases from V and 3 bases from J; bases unmatched to any gene: 5. CDR1 and CDR2 (germline): MNHNS, SASEGT. CDR3 nucleotides: TGTGCCAGCAGCGAGAGACTAGCGGGAGGCTACGAGCAGTACTTC. Protein product: CASSERLAGGYEQYF.

J is TRBJ2-7 and V is TRBV19; unclear D gene. The V gene lost 5 bases and the J gene lost 6 bases, with 8 bases spanning the gap. Germline CDR1 reads LNHDA; CDR2 reads SQIVND (reference sequence). The CDR3 extends over 11 amino acids. CDR3 nucleotide sequence: TGTGCCAGTAGTTTCGGTCCCGAGCAGTACTTC. It is translated as CASSFGPEQYF.

This clonotype showed up many times. The chain is built from TRBV5-1 and TRBJ2-2; D assignment may be TRBD1 or TRBD2 (5 bases each). The germline V gene has CDR1 SGHRS and CDR2 YFSETQ. The V end was cut by 3 bases, the J end by 3 bases, with 9 bases between. The CDR3 is made up of 14 amino acids. CDR3 coding DNA: TGCGCCAGCAGCTGGGGGTACGACACCGGGGAGCTGTTTTTT. It is translated as CASSWGYDTGELFF.

The chain combines TRBV29-1 with TRBJ2-5; D tentatively fits TRBD1 or TRBD2 (5 bases each). V was trimmed by 2 bases and J by 5 bases, leaving 9 bases between them. Germline V lookup: CDR1 SQVTM, CDR2 ANQGSEA. The CDR3 totals 12 residues. DNA of the CDR3: TGCAGCGTTGAAAGAGGGGCCGAGACCCAGTACTTC. It encodes CSVERGAETQYF.